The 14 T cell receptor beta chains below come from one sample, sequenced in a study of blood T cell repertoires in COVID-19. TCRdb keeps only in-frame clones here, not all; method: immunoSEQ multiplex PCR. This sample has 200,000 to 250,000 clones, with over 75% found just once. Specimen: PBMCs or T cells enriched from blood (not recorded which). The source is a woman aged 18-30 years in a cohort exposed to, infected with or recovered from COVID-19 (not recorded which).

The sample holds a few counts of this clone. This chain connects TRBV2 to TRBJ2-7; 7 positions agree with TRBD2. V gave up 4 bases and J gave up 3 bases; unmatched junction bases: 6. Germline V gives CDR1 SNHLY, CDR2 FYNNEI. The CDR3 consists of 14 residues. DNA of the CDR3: TGTGCCAGCAGTGTACTGAGCGGGAACTACGAGCAGTACTTC. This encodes CASSVLSGNYEQYF.

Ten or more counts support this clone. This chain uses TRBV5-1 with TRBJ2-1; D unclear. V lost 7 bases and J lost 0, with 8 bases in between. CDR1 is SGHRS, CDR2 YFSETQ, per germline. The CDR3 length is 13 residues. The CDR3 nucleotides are TGCGCCAGCGCGTTGAGCTCCTACAATGAGCAGTTCTTC. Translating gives CASALSSYNEQFF.

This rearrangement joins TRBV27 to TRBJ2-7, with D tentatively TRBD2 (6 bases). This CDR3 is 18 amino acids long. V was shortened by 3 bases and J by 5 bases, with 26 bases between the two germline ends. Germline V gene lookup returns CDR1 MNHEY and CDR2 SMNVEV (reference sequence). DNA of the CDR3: TGTGCCAGCAGTTTCTTATATGCCCGGGGGAGTGGGGCTAACGAGCAGTACTTC. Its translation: CASSFLYARGSGANEQYF.

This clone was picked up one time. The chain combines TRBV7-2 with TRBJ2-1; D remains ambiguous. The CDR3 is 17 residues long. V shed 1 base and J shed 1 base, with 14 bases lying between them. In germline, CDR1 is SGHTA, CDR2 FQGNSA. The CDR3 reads CASSLVRQTHSYNEQFF. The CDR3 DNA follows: TGTGCCAGCAGCTTAGTCAGGCAGACCCATTCCTACAATGAGCAGTTCTTC.

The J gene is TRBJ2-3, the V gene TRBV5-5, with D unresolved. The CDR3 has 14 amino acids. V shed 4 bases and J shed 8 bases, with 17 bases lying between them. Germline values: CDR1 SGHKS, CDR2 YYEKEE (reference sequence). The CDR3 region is CASSLVEFLGTQYF. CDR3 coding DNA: TGTGCCAGCAGCCTCGTGGAGTTTTTGGGTACGCAGTATTTT.

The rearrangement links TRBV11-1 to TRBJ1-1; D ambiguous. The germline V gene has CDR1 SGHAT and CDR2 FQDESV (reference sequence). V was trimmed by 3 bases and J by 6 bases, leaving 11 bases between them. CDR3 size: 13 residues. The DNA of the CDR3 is TGTGCCAGCAGCTTCGGGGTTGGGGCTGAAGCTTTCTTT. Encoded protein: CASSFGVGAEAFF.

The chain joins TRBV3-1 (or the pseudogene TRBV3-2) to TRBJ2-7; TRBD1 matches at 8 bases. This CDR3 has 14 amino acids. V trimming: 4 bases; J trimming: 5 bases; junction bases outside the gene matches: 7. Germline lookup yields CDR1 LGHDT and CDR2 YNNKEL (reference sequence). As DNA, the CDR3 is TGTGCCAGCAGCCTTAGGACAGGGAGCAACGAGCAGTACTTC. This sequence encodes CASSLRTGSNEQYF.

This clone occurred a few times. CDR3: CASRYRVGGYTF. The CDR3 DNA reads TGTGCCAGCAGGTACAGGGTTGGTGGCTACACCTTC. The V and J genes are TRBV12-3 or TRBV12-4 and TRBJ1-2; maybe TRBD1 (6 bases). This CDR3 spans 12 amino acids. V shed 6 bases and J shed 7 bases, with 12 bases lying between them.

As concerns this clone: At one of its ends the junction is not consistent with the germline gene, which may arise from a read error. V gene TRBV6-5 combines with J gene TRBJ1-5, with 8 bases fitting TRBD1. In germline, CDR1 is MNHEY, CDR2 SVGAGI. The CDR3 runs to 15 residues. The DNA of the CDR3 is TGTGTCAGCAGTTCTGGACAGGGTAGAACTCAGCCCCAGCATTTT. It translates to CVSSSGQGRTQPQHF.

The CDR3 spells CASNHTGAGNSPLHF. CDR3 sequence (DNA): TGTGCCAGCAACCACACAGGGGCGGGAAATTCACCCCTCCACTTT. The J gene is TRBJ1-6, the V gene TRBV7-9; the match to TRBD1 covers 7 bases. Germline assignment: CDR1 SEHNR and CDR2 FQNEAQ (reference sequence). With V trimmed by 7 bases and J by 7 bases, 10 bases remained unmatched. This CDR3 is built from 15 residues.

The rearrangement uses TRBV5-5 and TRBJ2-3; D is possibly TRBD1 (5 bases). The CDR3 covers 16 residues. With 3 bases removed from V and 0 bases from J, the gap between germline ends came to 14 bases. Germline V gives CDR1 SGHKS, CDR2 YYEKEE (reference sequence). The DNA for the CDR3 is TGTGCCAGCAGCTGGCACAACAGGCCTAGCACAGATACGCAGTATTTT. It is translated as CASSWHNRPSTDTQYF.

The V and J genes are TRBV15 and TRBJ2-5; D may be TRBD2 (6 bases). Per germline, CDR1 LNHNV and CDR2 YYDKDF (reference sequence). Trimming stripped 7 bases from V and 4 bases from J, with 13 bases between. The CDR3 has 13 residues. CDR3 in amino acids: CATTGTGGETQYF. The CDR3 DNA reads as TGTGCCACCACCGGGACTGGGGGAGAGACCCAGTACTTC.

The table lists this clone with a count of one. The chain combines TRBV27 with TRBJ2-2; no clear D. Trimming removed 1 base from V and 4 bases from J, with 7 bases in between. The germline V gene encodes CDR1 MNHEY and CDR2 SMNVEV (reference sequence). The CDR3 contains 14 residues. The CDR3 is CASSLWQSTGELFF. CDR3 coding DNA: TGTGCCAGCAGTTTATGGCAGTCCACCGGGGAGCTGTTTTTT.

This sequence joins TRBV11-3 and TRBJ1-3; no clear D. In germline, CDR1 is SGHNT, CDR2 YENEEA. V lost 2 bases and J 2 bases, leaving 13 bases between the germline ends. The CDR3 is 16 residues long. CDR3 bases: TGTGCCAGCAGCTTAAATCACGGGGAGACTGGAAACACCATATATTTT. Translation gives CASSLNHGETGNTIYF.